The clone carrying this T cell receptor beta chain was seen once. Excluded were patients having autoimmune disease history or systemic immunosuppression. This entry belongs to a study of OX40 agonist ivuxolimab in advanced cancers. Study overall: Patients were infused with ivuxolimab every 2 weeks at 0.01 to 10 mg/kg.

Some clones are missing from TCRdb's copy, which holds only in-frame ones; the method was immunoSEQ multiplex PCR. The table has 53,000 or so clones, 75% to 85% seen once. The receptor was derived from an adult with an advanced solid tumor such as melanoma, head and neck, liver or kidney cancer. The sequences come from CD4+ or CD8+ T cells sorted from blood, collected in a trial of the OX40 agonist ivuxolimab.

CDR3 sequence reads: CASSPLLLGSELNSNEQFF. Here the CDR3 DNA reads TGTGCCAGCTCACCATTGCTCCTGGGGTCTGAACTTAATTCCAATGAGCAGTTCTTC. This chain links TRBV18 with TRBJ2-1; D uncertain. CDR3 size: 19 residues. CDR1 KGHSH and CDR2 LQKENI come from the germline V gene. The V and J ends lost 2 bases and 6 bases respectively, with 26 bases between them.